This record concerns one T cell receptor (beta chain) sequence. The study drew the donors from its approximately 120-subject validation cohort, separate from the roughly 700-subject first cohort. Assay: immunoSEQ multiplex PCR; the TCRdb copy retains only in-frame clones and omits some. The sample gives about 220,000 clones, about 83% of which show up once; approximately 2.5% is in the top ten. This sample was taken from a study of cytomegalovirus exposure and HLA in healthy donors. Per the germline V gene, CDR1 is SGHDT and CDR2 is YYEEEE. V was trimmed by 1 base and J by 6 bases, leaving 10 bases between them. This CDR3 has 13 amino acids.

The rearrangement joins TRBV5-6 to TRBJ1-1; a possible D gene is TRBD1 (6 bases). The clonotype comes from a young man in good health and CMV-seronegative. Sequencing was carried out using PBMCs. CDR3 protein: CASSLPGGPEAFF. The CDR3 DNA reads TGTGCCAGCAGCTTGCCGGGGGGCCCTGAAGCTTTCTTT.